This T cell receptor (beta chain) was profiled in a study of blood T cell repertoires in COVID-19. Across the whole study: Samples representing acute and convalescent COVID-19 were sourced from the United States, Italy and Spain. PBMCs, B-cell-depleted T cells, or T cells were the source of the cDNA or gDNA that made up the material.

Study processing details: Estimated nucleated cell counts came from reference gene primer amplification. Method: immunoSEQ multiplex PCR; TCRdb's copy keeps in-frame clones and lacks some. That table gives V, J and clone size, and the DNA gave D and trimming. The sample yields 55,000 or so clones, about 89% seen once. CDR1 is KGHDR, CDR2 SFDVKD, per germline. CDR3 size: 16 residues. V lost 4 bases and J lost 3; bases outside the gene matches: 8. Sequencing input: peripheral blood. The TCR comes from a man aged 60 to 75 with active or convalescent COVID-19. This chain connects TRBV24-1 to TRBJ2-7, with 10 bases fitting TRBD1. Here the CDR3 reads CATSEGTGALRYEQYF. In nucleotides, the CDR3 is TGTGCCACCAGTGAGGGGACAGGGGCGCTCCGCTACGAGCAGTACTTC.